Below, 14 T cell receptor beta chains from the same sample are listed, as sequenced in a study of T cells in Graves' hyperthyroidism and ophthalmopathy. Authors of the study amplified TCR beta CDR3 regions from RNA transcripts. The TCR CDR3 was amplified in a first-round RT-PCR using the HTBI primer set. Each CDR3 protein is one row after TCRdb ran MiXCR on the multiplex PCR reads. This table holds hundreds of thousands of distinct CDR3 sequences, roughly a sixth found once. The sequencing sample was made of blood. Source of these receptors: a woman between 40 and 50 years old with Graves' ophthalmopathy.

V and J are TRBV19 and TRBJ2-4; possibly TRBD2 for D (5 bases). V lost 0 bases, J lost 1 base, and 19 bases lay in between. Looked up from germline, CDR1 is LNHDA and CDR2 is SQIVND (reference sequence). The length of the CDR3 is 19 residues. Here the CDR3 reads CASSIDGKLLGLAKNIQYF. The CDR3 DNA follows: TGTGCCAGTAGTATAGACGGGAAATTGTTGGGCCTGGCCAAAAACATTCAGTACTTC.

The rearrangement joins TRBV7-9 to TRBJ2-1, with D maybe TRBD1 (5 bases). This CDR3 comprises 14 residues. Deletions cut 6 bases from V and 7 bases from J, with 16 bases between. Germline-derived CDR1 and CDR2 are SEHNR and FQNEAQ (reference sequence). The DNA of the CDR3 is TGTGCCAGCAGGGTTGGGGCAGGTGGTAATGAGCAGTTCTTC. Amino acids: CASRVGAGGNEQFF.

The gene calls are TRBV7-9 and TRBJ1-4; perhaps TRBD1 as D (5 bases). Trimming shortened V by 1 base and J by 6 bases, and 12 bases separated the two germline ends. Germline V gene data show CDR1 as SEHNR and CDR2 as FQNEAQ (reference sequence). The CDR3 consists of 15 residues. This chain's CDR3 is CASSLGYGTDEKLFF. In DNA, the CDR3 is TGTGCCAGCAGCTTAGGATACGGGACGGATGAAAAACTGTTTTTT.

A remark on this clonotype: A single base separates this from a much larger clone, so it may be a read error. This chain uses TRBV5-1 with TRBJ2-7; 7 bases map to TRBD1. The CDR3 has 14 amino acids. With V trimmed by 4 bases and J by 3 bases, 7 bases remained unmatched. Germline V gene data show CDR1 as SGHRS and CDR2 as YFSETQ. CDR3 sequence reads: CASSQGDLNYEQYF. The CDR3 nucleotides are TGCGCCAGCAGCCAGGGGGACCTTAACTACGAGCAGTACTTC.

This clonotype was seen ten or more times. J is TRBJ2-2 and V is TRBV2; perhaps TRBD1 as D (5 bases). Germline V gene lookup returns CDR1 SNHLY and CDR2 FYNNEI. This CDR3 has 20 residues. V was cut by 2 bases and J by 6 bases, with 28 bases left in between. CDR3 sequence (DNA): TGTGCCAGCAGTGAACGCGTCCTGGGCAGGGAATTCGACCGTCCCGGGGAGCTGTTTTTT. Translated: CASSERVLGREFDRPGELFF.

This clonotype was detected a few times. The genes are TRBV7-9 and TRBJ1-4; TRBD1 matches at 9 bases. Germline assignment: CDR1 SEHNR and CDR2 FQNEAQ (reference sequence). Germline trimming cut 5 bases from V and 7 bases from J; bases unmatched to any gene: 5. The CDR3 has 14 amino acids. The CDR3 nucleotides read TGTGCCAGCAGCACGGGACAGGGAGGTGAAAAACTGTTTTTT. It encodes CASSTGQGGEKLFF.

The genes are TRBV12-3 or TRBV12-4 and TRBJ2-1; D call uncertain. There are 13 residues in the CDR3. Trimming removed 5 bases at V and 6 bases at J, with 11 bases between. This CDR3 is CASSTRVGNEQFF. The DNA for the CDR3 is TGTGCCAGCAGTACCCGGGTCGGCAATGAGCAGTTCTTC.

A few counts support this clonotype. The chain couples TRBV20-1 to TRBJ2-3; D ambiguous. In germline, CDR1 is DFQATT, CDR2 SNEGSKA (reference sequence). V dropped 3 bases and J dropped 0 bases, with 10 bases sitting between them. The CDR3 is 14 residues long. Written as DNA, the CDR3 is TGCAGTGCTAGCCCTCCAGATAGCACAGATACGCAGTATTTT. Protein sequence: CSASPPDSTDTQYF.

This clonotype was seen only a few times. The gene calls are TRBV4-1 and TRBJ2-7; possibly TRBD2 for D (6 bases). V was pared by 4 bases and J by 6 bases, with 10 bases between. The germline V gene encodes CDR1 MGHRA and CDR2 YSYEKL. The CDR3 loop spans 12 amino acids. This chain's CDR3 is CASSPGGVEQYF. Here the CDR3 DNA reads TGCGCCAGCAGCCCAGGCGGGGTCGAGCAGTACTTC.

This clonotype was seen at least ten times. The rearrangement uses TRBV7-2 and TRBJ1-4; no clear D gene. Looked up from germline, CDR1 is SGHTA and CDR2 is FQGNSA. The CDR3 spans 15 residues. Trimming removed 2 bases from V and 4 bases from J, with 11 bases in between. The CDR3, as DNA: TGTGCCAGCAGCTTACTTCCAGCGCTTAATGAAAAACTGTTTTTT. Its protein is CASSLLPALNEKLFF.

This clonotype has just a few counts. The chain joins TRBV2 to TRBJ2-2; D remains ambiguous. CDR3 length: 13 residues. CDR1 and CDR2 (germline): SNHLY, FYNNEI. V was cut by 10 bases and J by 1 base, with 10 bases left in between. Written as DNA, the CDR3 is TGTGCCACCAACAGACTGAACACCGGGGAGCTGTTTTTT. It codes for CATNRLNTGELFF. Full variable domain (outside the CDR3, taken from reference TRBV2 and TRBJ2-2): EPEVTQTPSHQVTQMGQEVILRCVPISNHLYFYWYRQILGQKVEFLVSFYNNEISEKSEIFDDQFSVERPDGSNFTLKIRSTKLEDSAMYFCATNRLNTGELFFGEGSRLTVL.

A few counts support this clonotype. The genes are TRBV27 and TRBJ1-2; TRBD1 agrees at 9 bases. The J segment lost 13 bases and the V segment lost 1 base, leaving 16 bases of the junction unmatched. CDR3 size: 16 residues. Germline values: CDR1 MNHEY, CDR2 SMNVEV (reference sequence). The CDR3 here is CASSLFPGQGPPVLTF. The CDR3 nucleotides are TGTGCCAGCAGTTTATTCCCCGGACAGGGGCCCCCCGTACTCACCTTC.

This clonotype has more than one count but fewer than ten. The rearrangement uses TRBV7-8 and TRBJ2-5, with D perhaps TRBD1 or TRBD2 (5 bases each). V lost 4 bases and J 12 bases, leaving 18 bases between the germline ends. The germline V gene has CDR1 SGHVS and CDR2 FQNEAQ. The CDR3 totals 13 residues. The CDR3 region is CASSSLGVGDEYF. CDR3 in DNA: TGTGCCAGCAGCTCGTTGGGGGTAGGGGACGAGTACTTC.

The rearrangement links TRBV6-1 to TRBJ1-5; TRBD1 might be the D (6 bases). Germline V CDR1 and CDR2: MNHNS, SASEGT. Deletions cut 8 bases from V and 7 bases from J, with 21 bases between. The CDR3 spans 15 residues. The CDR3 DNA reads TGTGCCAGCGCTCCCCAGGGGCCAGGAGGGCAGCCCCAGCATTTT. Protein: CASAPQGPGGQPQHF.